The clone carrying this T cell receptor beta chain occurred many times. Trimming removed 1 base from V and 4 bases from J, with 8 bases in between. The germline CDR1 and CDR2 sequences are SQVTM and ANQGSEA. This CDR3 contains 13 residues. The data were obtained in a study of T cell repertoires in cytomegalovirus infection. About the research overall: Both CMV infection and a matching HLA type were indicated by public TCR beta signatures.

One entry per CDR3 protein, called by TCRdb with MiXCR from the reads. This table holds approximately 630,000 distinct CDR3 sequences, 20% to 25% found once. The source is a human donor in good health (CMV status not recorded). Some clones in this sample may be carry-over from other donors' samples. Sequenced input: CD8+ T cells from PBMCs. This chain links TRBV29-1 with TRBJ2-1, with D perhaps TRBD1 (6 bases). The CDR3 loop is CSVEGGQYNEQFF. The CDR3 DNA reads TGCAGCGTTGAAGGGGGGCAATACAATGAGCAGTTCTTC.